This entry features one T cell receptor beta chain sequence. No antigen is known for it. The record has no base qualities; no much larger clone is one base away. Patients with a history of autoimmune disease or receiving systemic immunosuppression were excluded from the trial. Peripheral blood for TCR sequencing was drawn from every dose cohort at baseline, at cycle 4 day 1 and at cycle 7 day 1. The samples were taken from a phase I, first-in-human, multicenter, open-label dose-escalation trial of ivuxolimab. Adults with locally advanced or metastatic head and neck squamous cell, hepatocellular, melanoma or renal cell carcinoma were enrolled in the trial. CD4+ and CD8+ T cells were sorted separately from peripheral blood before TCR sequencing. This sample is drawn from a study of OX40 agonist ivuxolimab in advanced cancers. About the study as a whole: Ivuxolimab was an agonistic, fully human IgG2 monoclonal antibody directed against OX40 (CD134), a costimulatory receptor. Intravenous ivuxolimab was administered to patients every 2 weeks at six dose levels: 0.01, 0.1, 0.3, 1.5, 3 and 10 mg/kg. A male proportion of about 79% and a mean age of approximately 62 years, ranging from about 23 to 90, were recorded for the dose-escalation cohort. Three dose-escalation patients achieved partial responses, one with hepatocellular carcinoma and two with cutaneous melanoma. Among the 52 dose-escalation patients, around 19 had hepatocellular carcinoma, about 15 melanoma, 9 renal cell carcinoma and 9 head and neck cancer. The purpose of peripheral TCRbeta sequencing was to test whether ivuxolimab changed TCR sequence diversity and led to clonal T-cell expansion. Patients were allowed to have had prior anti-PD-1, anti-PD-L1 or anti-CTLA-4 therapy, and around 40% of the dose-escalation patients had previously received checkpoint inhibitors. The paper reports the monotherapy dose-escalation portion (N of about 56 patients) of the phase I ivuxolimab trial. Study-wide conclusions, independent of this receptor: In the 0.1-3.0 mg/kg groups, partial responders had among the lowest normalized peripheral clonal expansion, particularly in CD8+ T cells. Low levels of normalized T-cell clonal expansion were also seen in some patients who did not respond. Antigen specificity was not determined for the clonally expanded peripheral T cells. After ivuxolimab, expanded clones were on average more numerous among CD8+ T cells than among CD4+ T cells. At doses of 0.1 to 3.0 mg/kg, clonal expansion of both CD4+ and CD8+ blood T cells was observed from baseline to week 6.

To sequence the TCRbeta CDR3 region, genomic DNA was isolated from the sorted cells. The immunoSEQ Assay was used to sequence the TCRbeta CDR3 regions. Drawn from immuneACCESS, this table holds only the in-frame rearrangements with V and J called that TCRdb kept. Clones are partly lost; checked studies trace under half to an unresolved V gene and leave the rest unexplained. Counted in this sample were some 50,000 clones; approximately 88% of them appeared once. The biggest ten clones account for roughly 4.5% of the sample. The specimen comprised CD4+ or CD8+ T cells sorted from blood, sampled in a trial of the OX40 agonist ivuxolimab. This clonotype originated in an adult with an advanced solid tumor such as melanoma, head and neck, liver or kidney cancer.

Here the CDR3 is given as CASSIRRAMANEQFF. The sequenced DNA: TGTGCCAGCAGCATCCGCCGGGCCATGGCCAATGAGCAGTTCTTC. The chain is made from TRBV7-3 and TRBJ2-1, with the D segment identity uncertain. The germline V gene specifies SGHTA as CDR1 and FQGTGA as CDR2. Inclusive of the bounding cysteine and phenylalanine, the CDR3 is 15 residues long. The entry retains the CDR3 DNA only, 45 bases that are in frame from base 1. V and J lose 5 bases and 6 bases, and a span of 17 bases separates them. The CDR3 plus the reference TRBV7-3 and TRBJ2-1 genes for the other parts give the full variable domain: GAGVSQTPSNKVTEKGKYVELRCDPISGHTALYWYRQSLGQGPEFLIYFQGTGAADDSGLPNDRFFAVRPEGSVSTLKIQRTERGDSAVYLCASSIRRAMANEQFFGPGTRLTVL.